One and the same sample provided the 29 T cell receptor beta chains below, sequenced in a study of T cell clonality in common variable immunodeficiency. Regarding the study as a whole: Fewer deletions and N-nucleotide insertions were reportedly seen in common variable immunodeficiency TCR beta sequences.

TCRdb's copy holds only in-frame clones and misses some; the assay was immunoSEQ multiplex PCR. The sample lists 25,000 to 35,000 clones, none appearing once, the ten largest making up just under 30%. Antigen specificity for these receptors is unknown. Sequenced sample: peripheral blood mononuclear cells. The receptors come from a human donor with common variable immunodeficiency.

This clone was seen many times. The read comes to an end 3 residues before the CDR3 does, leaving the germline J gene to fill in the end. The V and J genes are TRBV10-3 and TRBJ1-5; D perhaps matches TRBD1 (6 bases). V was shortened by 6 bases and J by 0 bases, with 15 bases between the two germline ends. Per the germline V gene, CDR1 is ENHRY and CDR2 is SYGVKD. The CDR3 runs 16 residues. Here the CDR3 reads CAIRDPTGYSNQPQHF. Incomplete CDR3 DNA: TGTGCCATCAGGGATCCGACAGGTTATAGCAATCAGCCC.

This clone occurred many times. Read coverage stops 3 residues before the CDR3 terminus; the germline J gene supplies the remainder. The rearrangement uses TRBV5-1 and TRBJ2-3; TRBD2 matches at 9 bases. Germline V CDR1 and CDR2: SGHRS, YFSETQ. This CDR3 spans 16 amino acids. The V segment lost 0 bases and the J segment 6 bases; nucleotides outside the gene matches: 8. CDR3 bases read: TGCGCCAGCAGCTTGGTGGCGCGGGGGGGCTCGGATACG. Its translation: CASSLVARGGSDT. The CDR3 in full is CASSLVARGGSDTQYF.

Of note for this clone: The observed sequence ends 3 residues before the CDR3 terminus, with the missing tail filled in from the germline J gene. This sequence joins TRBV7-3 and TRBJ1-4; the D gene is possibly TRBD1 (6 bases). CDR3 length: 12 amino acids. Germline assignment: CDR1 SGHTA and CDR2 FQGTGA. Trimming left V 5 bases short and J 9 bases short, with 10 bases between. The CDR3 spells CASSPDRQKLFF. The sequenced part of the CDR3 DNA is TGTGCCAGCAGCCCTGACAGGCAAAAA.

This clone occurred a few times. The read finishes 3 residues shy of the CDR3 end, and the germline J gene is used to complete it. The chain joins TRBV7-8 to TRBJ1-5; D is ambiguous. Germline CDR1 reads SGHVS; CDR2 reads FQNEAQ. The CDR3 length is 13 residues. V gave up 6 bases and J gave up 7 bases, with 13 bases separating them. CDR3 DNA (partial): TGTGCCAGCAGTAGGAGGGTCCGGCAGCCC. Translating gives CASSRRVRQP. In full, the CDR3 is CASSRRVRQPQHF.

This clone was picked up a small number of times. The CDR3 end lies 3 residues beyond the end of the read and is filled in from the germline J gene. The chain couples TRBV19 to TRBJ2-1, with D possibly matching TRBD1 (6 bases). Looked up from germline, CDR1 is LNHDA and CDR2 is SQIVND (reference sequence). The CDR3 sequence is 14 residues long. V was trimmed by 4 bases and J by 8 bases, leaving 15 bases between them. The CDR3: CASSTTGLGHEQFF. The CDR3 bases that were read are TGTGCCAGTAGTACTACAGGGTTGGGGCATGAG.

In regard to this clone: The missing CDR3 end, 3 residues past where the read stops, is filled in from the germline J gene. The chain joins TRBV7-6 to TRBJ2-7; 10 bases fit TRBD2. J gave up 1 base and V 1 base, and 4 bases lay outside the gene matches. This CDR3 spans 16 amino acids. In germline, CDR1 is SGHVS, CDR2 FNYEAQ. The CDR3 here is CASSLVEAGGSYEQYF. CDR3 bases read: TGTGCCAGCAGCTTAGTTGAAGCGGGGGGGTCCTACGAG.

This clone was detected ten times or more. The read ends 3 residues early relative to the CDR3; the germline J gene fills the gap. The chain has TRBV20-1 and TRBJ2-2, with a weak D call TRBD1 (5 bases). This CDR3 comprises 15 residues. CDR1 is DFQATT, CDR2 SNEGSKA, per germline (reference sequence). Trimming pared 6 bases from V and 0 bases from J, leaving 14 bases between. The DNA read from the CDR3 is TGCAGTGCGTCGCCGGTACAGGCGAACACCGGGGAG. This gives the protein CSASPVQANTGE. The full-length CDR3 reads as CSASPVQANTGELFF.

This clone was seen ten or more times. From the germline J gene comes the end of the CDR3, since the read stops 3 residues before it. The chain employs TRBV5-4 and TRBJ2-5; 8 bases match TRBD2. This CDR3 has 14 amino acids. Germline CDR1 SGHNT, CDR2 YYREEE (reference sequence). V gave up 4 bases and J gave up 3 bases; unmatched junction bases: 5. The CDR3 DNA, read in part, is TGTGCCAGCAGCCGGGGGGGCGGAGAAGAGACC. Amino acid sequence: CASSRGGGEET. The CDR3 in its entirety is CASSRGGGEETQYF.

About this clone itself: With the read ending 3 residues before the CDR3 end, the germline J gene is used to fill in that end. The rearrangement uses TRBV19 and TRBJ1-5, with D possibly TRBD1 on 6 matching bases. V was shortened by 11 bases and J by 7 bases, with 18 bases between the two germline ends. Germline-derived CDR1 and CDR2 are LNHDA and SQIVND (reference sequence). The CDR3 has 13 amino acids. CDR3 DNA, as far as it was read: TGTGCCGTAAGGGACAAAGGGAGCCAGCCC. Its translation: CAVRDKGSQP. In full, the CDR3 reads CAVRDKGSQPQHF.

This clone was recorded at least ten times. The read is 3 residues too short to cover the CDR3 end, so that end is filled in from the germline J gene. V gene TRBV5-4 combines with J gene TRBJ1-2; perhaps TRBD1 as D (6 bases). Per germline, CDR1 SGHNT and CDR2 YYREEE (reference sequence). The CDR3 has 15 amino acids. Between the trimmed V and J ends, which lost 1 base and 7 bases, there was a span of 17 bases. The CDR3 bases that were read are TGTGCCAGCAGCTTGAACCCCGATCGAGGGGGTGGC. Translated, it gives CASSLNPDRGGG. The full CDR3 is CASSLNPDRGGGYTF.

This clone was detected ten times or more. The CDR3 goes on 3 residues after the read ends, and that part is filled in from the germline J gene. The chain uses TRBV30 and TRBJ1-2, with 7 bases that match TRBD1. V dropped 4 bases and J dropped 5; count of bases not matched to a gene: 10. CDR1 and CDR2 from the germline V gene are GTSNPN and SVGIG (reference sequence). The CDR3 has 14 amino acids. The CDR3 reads CAWTNWDSKYGYTF. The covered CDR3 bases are TGTGCCTGGACTAACTGGGACAGCAAGTATGGC.

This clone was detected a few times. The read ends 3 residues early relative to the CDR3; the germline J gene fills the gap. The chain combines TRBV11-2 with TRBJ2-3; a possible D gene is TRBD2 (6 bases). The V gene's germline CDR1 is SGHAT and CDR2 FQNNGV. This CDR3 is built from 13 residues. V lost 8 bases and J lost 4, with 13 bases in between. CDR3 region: CASGHTGADTQYF. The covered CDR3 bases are TGTGCCAGCGGACATACGGGAGCAGATACG.

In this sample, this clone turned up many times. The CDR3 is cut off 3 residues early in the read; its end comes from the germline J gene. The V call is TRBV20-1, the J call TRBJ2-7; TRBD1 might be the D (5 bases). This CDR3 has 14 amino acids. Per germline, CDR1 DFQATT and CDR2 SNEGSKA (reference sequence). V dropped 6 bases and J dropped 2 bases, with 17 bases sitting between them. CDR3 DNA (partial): TGCAGTGCCGACTTCGACAGCGAGACCTACGAG. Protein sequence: CSADFDSETYE. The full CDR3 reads CSADFDSETYEQYF.

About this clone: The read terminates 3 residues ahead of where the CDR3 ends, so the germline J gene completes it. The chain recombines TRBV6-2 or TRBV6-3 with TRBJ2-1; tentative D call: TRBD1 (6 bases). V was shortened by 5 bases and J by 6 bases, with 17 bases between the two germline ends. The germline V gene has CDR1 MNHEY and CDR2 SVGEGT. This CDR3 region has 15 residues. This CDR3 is CASSGPYSRGNEQFF. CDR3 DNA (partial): TGTGCCAGCAGTGGCCCCTATAGCAGGGGCAATGAG.

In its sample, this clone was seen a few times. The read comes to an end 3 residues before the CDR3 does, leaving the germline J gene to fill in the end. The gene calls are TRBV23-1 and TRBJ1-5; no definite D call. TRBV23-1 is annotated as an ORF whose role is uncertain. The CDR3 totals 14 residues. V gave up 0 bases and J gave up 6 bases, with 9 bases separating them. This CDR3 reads CASSQSAAGQPQHF. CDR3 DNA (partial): TGCGCCAGCAGTCAATCAGCGGCTGGTCAGCCC.

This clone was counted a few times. The part of the CDR3 DNA that was read is TGTGCCAGCAGCGACGGGACACACCAAGAGACC. Translated: CASSDGTHQET. The full-length CDR3 reads as CASSDGTHQETQYF. The rearrangement joins TRBV13 to TRBJ2-5, with a tentative D call TRBD1 (6 bases). The read gets to within 3 residues of the CDR3 end, and the germline J gene fills in the rest. Germline CDR1 PRHDT, CDR2 FYEKMQ (reference sequence). This CDR3 contains 14 residues. Trimming took off 5 bases at V and 0 bases at J, with 10 bases between the two ends. Supplemented by reference TRBV13 and TRBJ2-5, the full variable domain reads AAGVIQSPRHLIKEKRETATLKCYPIPRHDTVYWYQQGPGQDPQFLISFYEKMQSDKGSIPDRFSAQQFSDYHSELNMSSLELGDSALYFCASSDGTHQETQYFGPGTRLLVL.

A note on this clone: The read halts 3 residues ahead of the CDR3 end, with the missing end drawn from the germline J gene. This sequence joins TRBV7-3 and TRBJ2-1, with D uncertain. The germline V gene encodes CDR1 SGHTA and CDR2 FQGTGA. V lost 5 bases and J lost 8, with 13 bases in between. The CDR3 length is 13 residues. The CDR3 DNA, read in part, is TGTGCCAGCAGCCCGGAGACTGAGGATGAG. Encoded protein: CASSPETEDE. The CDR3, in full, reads CASSPETEDEQFF.

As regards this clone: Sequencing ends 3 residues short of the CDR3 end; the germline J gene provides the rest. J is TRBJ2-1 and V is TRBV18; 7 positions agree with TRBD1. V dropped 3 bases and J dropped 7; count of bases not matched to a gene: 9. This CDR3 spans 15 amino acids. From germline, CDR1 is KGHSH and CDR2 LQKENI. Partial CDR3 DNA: TGTGCCAGCTCACCGCTGCGACAGGGTTTGAATGAG. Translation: CASSPLRQGLNE. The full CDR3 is CASSPLRQGLNEQFF.

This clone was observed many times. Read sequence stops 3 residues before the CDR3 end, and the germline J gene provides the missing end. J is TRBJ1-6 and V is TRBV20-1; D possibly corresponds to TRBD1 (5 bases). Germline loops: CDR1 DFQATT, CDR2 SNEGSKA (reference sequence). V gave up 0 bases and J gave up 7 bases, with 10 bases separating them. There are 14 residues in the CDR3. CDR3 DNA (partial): TGCAGTGCTAGAGATGCAGGGCAGAATTCACCC. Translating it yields CSARDAGQNSP. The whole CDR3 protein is CSARDAGQNSPLHF.

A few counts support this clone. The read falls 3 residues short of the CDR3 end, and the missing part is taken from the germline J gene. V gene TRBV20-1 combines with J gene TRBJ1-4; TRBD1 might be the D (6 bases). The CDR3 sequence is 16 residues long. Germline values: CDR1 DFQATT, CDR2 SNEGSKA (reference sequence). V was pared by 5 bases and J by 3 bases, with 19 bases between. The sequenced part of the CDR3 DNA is TGCAGTGCTTTTCCGGTGCGGGGGGCGGCTAATGAAAAA. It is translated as CSAFPVRGAANEK. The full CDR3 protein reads CSAFPVRGAANEKLFF.

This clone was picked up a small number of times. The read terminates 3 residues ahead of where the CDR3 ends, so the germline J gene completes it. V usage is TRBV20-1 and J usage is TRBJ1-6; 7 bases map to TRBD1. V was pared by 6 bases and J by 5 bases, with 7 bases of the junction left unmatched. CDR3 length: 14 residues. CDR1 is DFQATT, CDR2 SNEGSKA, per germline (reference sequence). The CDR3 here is CSARRDSHNSPLHF. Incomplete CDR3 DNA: TGCAGTGCCCGCCGGGACAGCCATAATTCACCC.

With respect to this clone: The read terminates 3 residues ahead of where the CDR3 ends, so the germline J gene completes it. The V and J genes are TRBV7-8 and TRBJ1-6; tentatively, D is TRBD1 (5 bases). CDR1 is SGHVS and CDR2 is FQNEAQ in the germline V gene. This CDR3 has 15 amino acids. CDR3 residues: CASSPQEPVSWALHF. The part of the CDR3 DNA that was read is TGTGCCAGCAGCCCACAGGAGCCAGTATCGTGGGCC.

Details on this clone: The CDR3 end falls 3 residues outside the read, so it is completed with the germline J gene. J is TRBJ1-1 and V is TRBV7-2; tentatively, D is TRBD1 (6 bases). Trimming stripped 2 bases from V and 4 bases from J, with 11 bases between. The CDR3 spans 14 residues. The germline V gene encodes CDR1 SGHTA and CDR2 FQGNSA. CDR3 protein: CASSLNRESTEAFF. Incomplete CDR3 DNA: TGTGCCAGCAGCTTAAACAGGGAGAGCACTGAA.

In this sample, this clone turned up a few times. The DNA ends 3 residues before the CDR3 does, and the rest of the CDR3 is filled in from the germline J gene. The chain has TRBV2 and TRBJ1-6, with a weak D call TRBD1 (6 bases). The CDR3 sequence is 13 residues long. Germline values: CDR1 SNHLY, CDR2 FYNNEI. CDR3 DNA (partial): TGTGCCAGCAGTGGACAGGATTTTGGAGCC. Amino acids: CASSGQDFGA. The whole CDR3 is CASSGQDFGALHF.

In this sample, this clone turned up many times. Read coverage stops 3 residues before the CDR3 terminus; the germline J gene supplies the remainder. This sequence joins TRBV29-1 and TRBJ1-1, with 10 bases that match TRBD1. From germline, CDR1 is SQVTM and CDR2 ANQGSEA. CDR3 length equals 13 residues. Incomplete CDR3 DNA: TGCAGCGTTGAAGGGACAGGGGGAGGTAAA. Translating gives CSVEGTGGGK. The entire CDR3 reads CSVEGTGGGKAFF.

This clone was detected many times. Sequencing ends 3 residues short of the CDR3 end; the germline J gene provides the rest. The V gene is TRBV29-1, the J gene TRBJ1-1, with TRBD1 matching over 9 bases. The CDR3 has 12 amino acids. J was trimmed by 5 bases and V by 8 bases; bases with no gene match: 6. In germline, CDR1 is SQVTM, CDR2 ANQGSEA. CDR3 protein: CSTRQGGTEAFF. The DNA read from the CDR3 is TGCAGCACAAGACAGGGGGGGACTGAA.

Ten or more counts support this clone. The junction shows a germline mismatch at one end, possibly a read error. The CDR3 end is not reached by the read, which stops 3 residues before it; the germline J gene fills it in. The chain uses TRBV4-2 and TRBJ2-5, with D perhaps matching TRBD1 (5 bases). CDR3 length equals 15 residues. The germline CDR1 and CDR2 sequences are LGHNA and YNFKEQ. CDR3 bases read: TGCGCCAGCAGCCAAGAAGCAGGGCCTTGGGAGACC. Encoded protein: CASSQEAGPWET. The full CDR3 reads CASSQEAGPWETQYF.

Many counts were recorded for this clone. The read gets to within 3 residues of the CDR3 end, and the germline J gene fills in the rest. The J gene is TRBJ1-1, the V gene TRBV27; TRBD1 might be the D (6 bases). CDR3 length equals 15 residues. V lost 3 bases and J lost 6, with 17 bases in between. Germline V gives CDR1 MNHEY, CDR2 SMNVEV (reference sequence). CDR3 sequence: CASSFSGTTVSEAFF. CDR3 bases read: TGTGCCAGCAGTTTTAGCGGGACAACAGTCTCTGAA.

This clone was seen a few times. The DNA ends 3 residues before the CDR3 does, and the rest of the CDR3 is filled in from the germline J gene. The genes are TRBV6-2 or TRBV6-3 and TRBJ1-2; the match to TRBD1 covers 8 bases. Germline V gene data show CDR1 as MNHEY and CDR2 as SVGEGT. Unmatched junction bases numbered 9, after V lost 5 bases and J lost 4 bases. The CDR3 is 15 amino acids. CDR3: CASSPRGLDFYGYTF. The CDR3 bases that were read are TGTGCCAGCAGTCCCAGGGGGCTGGACTTCTATGGC.